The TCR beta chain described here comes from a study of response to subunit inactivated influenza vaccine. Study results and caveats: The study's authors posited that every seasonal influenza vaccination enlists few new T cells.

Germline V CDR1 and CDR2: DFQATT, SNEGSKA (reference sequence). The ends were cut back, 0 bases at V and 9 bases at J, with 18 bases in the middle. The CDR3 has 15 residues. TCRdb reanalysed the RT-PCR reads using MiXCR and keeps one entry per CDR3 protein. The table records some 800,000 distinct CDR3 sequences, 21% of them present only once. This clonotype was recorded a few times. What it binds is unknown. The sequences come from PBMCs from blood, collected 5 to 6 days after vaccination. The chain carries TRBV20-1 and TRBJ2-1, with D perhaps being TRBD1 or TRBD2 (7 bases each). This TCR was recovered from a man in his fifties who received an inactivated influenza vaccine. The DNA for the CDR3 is TGCAGTGCTAGAGACCGCCAGACAGGGAGGGTTGAGCAGTTCTTC. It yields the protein CSARDRQTGRVEQFF.